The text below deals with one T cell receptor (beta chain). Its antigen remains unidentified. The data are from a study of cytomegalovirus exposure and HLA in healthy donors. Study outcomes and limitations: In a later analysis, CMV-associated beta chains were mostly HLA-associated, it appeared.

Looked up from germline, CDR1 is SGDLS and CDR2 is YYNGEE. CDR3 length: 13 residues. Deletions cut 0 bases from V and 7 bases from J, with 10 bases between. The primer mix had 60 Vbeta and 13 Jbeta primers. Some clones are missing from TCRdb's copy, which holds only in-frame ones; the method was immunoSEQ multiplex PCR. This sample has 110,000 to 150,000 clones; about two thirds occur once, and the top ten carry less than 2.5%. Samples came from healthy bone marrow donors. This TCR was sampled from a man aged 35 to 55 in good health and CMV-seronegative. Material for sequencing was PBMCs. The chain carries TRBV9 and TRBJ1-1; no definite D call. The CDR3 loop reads CASSVAGSLEAFF. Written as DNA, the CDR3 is TGTGCCAGCAGCGTAGCAGGTTCCCTTGAAGCTTTCTTT.